Reported below is one T cell receptor beta chain. The antigen is not known. The read ends 3 residues shy of where the CDR3 ends; the end is completed using the germline J gene. Genomic DNA, averaging roughly 1,200 ng per sample, yielded TCR beta CDR3 via immunoSEQ. Data came from immunoSEQ multiplex PCR; TCRdb stores just in-frame clones and leaves some out. In total, the table holds over 35,000 clones. From germline, CDR1 is SGHRS and CDR2 YFSETQ. The length of the CDR3 is 12 residues. The data were obtained in a study of T cells in women clearing cervical HPV infection. Study overall: For cases, blood was sampled a median approximately 150 days after lesion detection, interquartile range 90 to 200 days. General study points: CIN3+ cases had significantly higher TCR richness than controls; evenness did not differ. Cases and controls were distinguished at AUC roughly 0.86 by richness and V genes.

The chain links TRBV5-1 to TRBJ1-1, with TRBD1 as a possible D gene (5 bases). Sequenced: blood buffy coat. The receptor comes from a woman between 18 and 69 years old with a cervical HPV16 infection that either progressed to CIN3+ or cleared (not recorded which). The part of the CDR3 DNA that was read is TGCGCCAGCAGCTTGGGGGGCCCCGAA. This gives the protein CASSLGGPE. The entire CDR3 is CASSLGGPEAFF.